The rows below give T cell receptor beta chains drawn from one sample of a study of blood T cell repertoires in COVID-19. The assay was immunoSEQ multiplex PCR, and TCRdb's table has in-frame clones only and misses some. Of about 240,000 clones listed, less than 90% are singletons. Source material: peripheral blood. These receptors all come from a man between 60 and 75 years old with acute or convalescent COVID-19. CDR3s include the opening cysteine and the closing phenylalanine or tryptophan. A D gene is named only where the DNA matches it firmly. Only some rows state a clone size, as once, few, many or a class for expanded clones.

size: .; D: TRBD1; V: TRBV5-6; J: TRBJ1-3; CDR3: CASSSGDRVMSSGNTIYF; DNA: TGTGCCAGCAGCTCTGGGGACAGGGTGATGAGCTCTGGAAACACCATATATTTT
size: .; D: TRBD2; V: TRBV7-2; J: TRBJ2-7; CDR3: CASSIGLASSYEQYF; DNA: TGTGCCAGCAGCATCGGACTAGCGAGCTCCTACGAGCAGTACTTC
size: .; D: TRBD2; V: TRBV12-3/TRBV12-4; J: TRBJ2-7; CDR3: CASKIAGGYEQYF; DNA: TGTGCCAGCAAGATAGCGGGAGGCTACGAGCAGTACTTC
size: once; D: TRBD1; V: TRBV6-4; J: TRBJ1-2; CDR3: CASSDSSRQGGYGYTF; DNA: TGTGCCAGCAGTGACTCGAGCAGACAGGGGGGATATGGCTACACCTTC
size: .; D: TRBD2; V: TRBV9; J: TRBJ2-1; CDR3: CASSDPTSGSPSEQFF; DNA: TGTGCCAGCAGCGACCCCACTAGCGGGAGTCCCAGTGAGCAGTTCTTC
size: .; D: .; V: TRBV6-2/TRBV6-3; J: TRBJ1-2; CDR3: CASSLNYGYTF; DNA: TGTGCCAGCAGTCTTAACTATGGCTACACCTTC
size: once; D: .; V: TRBV3-1/TRBV3-2; J: TRBJ2-7; CDR3: CASSLQAAAQQYF; DNA: TGTGCCAGCAGCTTACAGGCCGCCGCCCAGCAGTACTTC
size: .; D: .; V: TRBV29-1; J: TRBJ1-6; CDR3: CSVPGQINYNSPLHF; DNA: TGCAGCGTGCCCGGACAGATCAACTATAATTCACCCCTCCACTTT
size: .; D: TRBD1; V: TRBV2; J: TRBJ1-2; CDR3: CASSATGTEVKGYTF; DNA: TGTGCCAGCAGTGCAACCGGGACAGAGGTTAAGGGCTACACCTTC
size: .; D: .; V: TRBV6-5; J: TRBJ1-2; CDR3: CASSYPSGVENYGYTF; DNA: TGTGCCAGCAGTTACCCATCAGGGGTTGAAAACTATGGCTACACCTTC
size: .; D: TRBD1; V: TRBV11-2; J: TRBJ2-7; CDR3: CASSSVRRTGHEQYF; DNA: TGTGCCAGCAGCTCAGTAAGGCGGACAGGGCACGAGCAGTACTTC
size: few; D: .; V: TRBV3-1/TRBV3-2; J: TRBJ2-3; CDR3: CASSPRTKSADTQYF; DNA: TGTGCCAGCAGCCCACGGACTAAGTCGGCAGATACGCAGTATTTT
size: .; D: .; V: TRBV19; J: TRBJ1-3; CDR3: CASSPVSGNTIYF; DNA: TGTGCCAGTAGTCCCGTTTCCGGAAACACCATATATTTT
size: .; D: .; V: TRBV14; J: TRBJ2-1; CDR3: CASSLLAGADNEQFF; DNA: TGTGCCAGCAGCCTTCTTGCGGGCGCGGACAATGAGCAGTTCTTC
size: .; D: TRBD1; V: TRBV19; J: TRBJ1-2; CDR3: CASSKRGQDPGYTF; DNA: TGTGCCAGTAGTAAAAGGGGACAGGACCCTGGCTACACCTTC
size: .; D: TRBD1; V: TRBV27; J: TRBJ2-1; CDR3: CASSSPDRGPSEQFF; DNA: TGTGCCAGCAGTTCCCCGGACAGGGGGCCGAGTGAGCAGTTCTTC
size: .; D: TRBD1; V: TRBV7-9; J: TRBJ1-6; CDR3: CASSLRDSDNSPLHF; DNA: TGTGCCAGCAGCTTACGGGACAGCGATAATTCACCCCTCCACTTT
size: few; D: TRBD2; V: TRBV4-2; J: TRBJ2-1; CDR3: CASRSTSGSSYNEQFF; DNA: TGTGCCAGCAGGTCGACTAGCGGGAGCTCCTACAATGAGCAGTTCTTC
size: .; D: .; V: TRBV6-6; J: TRBJ2-3; CDR3: CASSSITDTQYF; DNA: TGTGCCAGCAGTTCTATTACGGATACGCAGTATTTT
size: .; D: .; V: TRBV19; J: TRBJ1-2; CDR3: CASSMTGGGFYGYTF; DNA: TGTGCCAGTAGTATGACGGGGGGCGGATTCTATGGCTACACCTTC
size: .; D: TRBD1; V: TRBV6-2/TRBV6-3; J: TRBJ2-1; CDR3: CASSTDRGVYNEQFF; DNA: TGTGCCAGCAGTACGGACAGGGGAGTCTACAATGAGCAGTTCTTC
size: .; D: TRBD1; V: TRBV28; J: TRBJ1-5; CDR3: CASENRGQPQHF; DNA: TGTGCCAGCGAAAACAGGGGACAGCCCCAGCATTTT
size: .; D: .; V: TRBV15; J: TRBJ1-2; CDR3: CATSRLTGSYGYTF; DNA: TGTGCCACCAGCAGACTGACAGGTTCCTATGGCTACACCTTC
size: .; D: .; V: TRBV30; J: TRBJ2-1; CDR3: CAWSVEASNEQFF; DNA: TGTGCCTGGAGTGTAGAGGCGAGCAATGAGCAGTTCTTC
size: .; D: .; V: TRBV24-1; J: TRBJ2-2; CDR3: CATSDDTSRTGELFF; DNA: TGTGCCACCAGTGATGACACCAGCCGGACCGGGGAGCTGTTTTTT
size: .; D: .; V: TRBV6-6; J: TRBJ1-2; CDR3: CASSQLRDLYGYTF; DNA: TGTGCCAGCAGTCAACTCAGGGATCTCTATGGCTACACCTTC
size: .; D: .; V: TRBV7-9; J: TRBJ1-5; CDR3: CASGGVDQPQHF; DNA: TGTGCAAGTGGCGGGGTTGATCAGCCCCAGCATTTT
size: few; D: TRBD2; V: TRBV4-2; J: TRBJ2-3; CDR3: CASSQVAGLASDTQYF; DNA: TGTGCCAGCAGCCAAGTCGCGGGACTAGCATCAGATACGCAGTATTTT
size: .; D: TRBD1; V: TRBV19; J: TRBJ1-5; CDR3: CASSMDRLDQPQHF; DNA: TGTGCCAGTAGTATGGACAGGCTGGATCAGCCCCAGCATTTT
size: .; D: TRBD1; V: TRBV7-3; J: TRBJ1-6; CDR3: CASSRQGQINSPLHF; DNA: TGTGCCAGCAGCAGACAGGGACAGATTAATTCACCCCTCCACTTT
size: .; D: .; V: TRBV24-1; J: TRBJ2-1; CDR3: CATSVGGLLYNEQFF; DNA: TGTGCCACCAGTGTAGGCGGGCTGCTGTACAATGAGCAGTTCTTC
size: once; D: TRBD1; V: TRBV5-4; J: TRBJ2-7; CDR3: CASSRQGFNEQYF; DNA: TGTGCCAGCAGCAGACAGGGTTTCAACGAGCAGTACTTC
size: few; D: .; V: TRBV5-1; J: TRBJ2-7; CDR3: CASSLVSGTYEQYF; DNA: TGCGCCAGCAGCTTGGTTAGCGGTACCTACGAGCAGTACTTC
size: few; D: .; V: TRBV11-3; J: TRBJ1-2; CDR3: CASSLGPGGYTF; DNA: TGTGCCAGCAGCTTAGGGCCCGGGGGCTACACCTTC
size: .; D: .; V: TRBV7-3; J: TRBJ2-2; CDR3: CASSLKPAVGADTGELFF; DNA: TGTGCCAGCAGCTTAAAACCCGCCGTGGGGGCGGACACCGGGGAGCTGTTTTTT
size: .; D: .; V: TRBV6-5; J: TRBJ2-7; CDR3: CASSLRREAYEQYF; DNA: TGTGCCAGCAGTCTTCGACGGGAAGCCTACGAGCAGTACTTC
size: .; D: TRBD1; V: TRBV30; J: TRBJ2-7; CDR3: CAWSVGPGRGRRNEQYF; DNA: TGTGCCTGGAGTGTGGGCCCCGGAAGGGGGCGACGCAACGAGCAGTACTTC
size: .; D: .; V: TRBV27; J: TRBJ2-7; CDR3: CASSLSPPEDLGEQYF; DNA: TGTGCCAGCAGTTTATCGCCCCCGGAGGACCTTGGGGAGCAGTACTTC
size: once; D: .; V: TRBV18; J: TRBJ1-1; CDR3: CASSPEGTRTEAFF; DNA: TGTGCCAGCTCACCAGAGGGAACGCGGACTGAAGCTTTCTTT
size: .; D: .; V: TRBV30; J: TRBJ1-3; CDR3: CAWSPGPRGSGNTIYF; DNA: TGTGCCTGGAGTCCCGGACCTAGGGGCTCTGGAAACACCATATATTTT
size: .; D: .; V: TRBV19; J: TRBJ2-1; CDR3: CASSRLEHEQFF; DNA: TGTGCCAGTAGCCGACTGGAGCATGAGCAGTTCTTC
size: .; D: .; V: TRBV5-1; J: TRBJ1-2; CDR3: CASSQTGNYGYTF; DNA: TGCGCCAGCAGCCAAACAGGGAACTATGGCTACACCTTC
size: .; D: .; V: TRBV15; J: TRBJ1-5; CDR3: CATSRGSGFRLNQPQHF; DNA: TGTGCCACCAGCAGGGGCTCGGGATTTAGGCTCAATCAGCCCCAGCATTTT